This T cell receptor (beta chain) was obtained from a study of metastatic and nonmetastatic thyroid tumors (TCRdb year 2020). Regarding the research as a whole: For patients with malignant and with benign thyroid disease, the researchers compared repertoires between peripheral blood samples and tumor or nodule tissue samples.

Before undergoing thyroid surgery, none of the patients had been given any kind of treatment. Using T-cell receptor beta sequencing, the researchers looked back retrospectively at clinical samples from patients, gathered between the early 2010s and the late 2010s. General findings and caveats noted by the study authors: In both blood and tumor samples, TCR beta diversity was reported to be significantly higher in malignant tumors than in benign nodules.

The library came from PCR. Sequencing instrument: Illumina HiSeq 4000. The TCR beta-chain CDR3 region of each patient was profiled by high-throughput sequencing. As for how the authors treated the data: Drawing on CDR3 differences between clinicopathological groups, the researchers built a classifier meant to tell apart patients with distant-metastatic papillary thyroid cancer. The Shannon index was used to assess repertoire diversity, and the Morisita-Horn index was used to assess tumor-blood repertoire similarity. TCRdb trimmed public reads at Q25 via fastp, called clones via MiXCR and kept in-frame beta chains. TCRdb, not the authors, supplied the V and J calls. The sample profile shows about 32,000 clones; approximately 25% of them were found once. Of the sample, about 8.9% falls within the top ten clones. V and J are trimmed by 2 bases and 3 bases, and the gene matches miss 5 bases of the junction. Via the germline V gene (reference sequence), CDR1 is DFQATT and CDR2 SNEGSKA. There are 16 amino acids in the CDR3, from cysteine to phenylalanine inclusive. Just the 48-base CDR3 DNA is kept, in frame starting at base 1.

This clone came up many times. Its antigen specificity is not known. No base qualities exist here, and no much larger clone lies one base off it. The clonotype originates from a female donor with papillary thyroid cancer or a benign thyroid nodule (not recorded which). Some clones in this sample may be carry-over from other donors' samples. This chain joins TRBV20-1 to TRBJ2-2, and TRBD2 aligns with 11 junction nucleotides. The specimen sequenced was blood. The CDR3 here reads CSARKGLAEDTGELFF. The sequenced DNA: TGCAGTGCTAGAAAGGGACTAGCGGAGGACACCGGGGAGCTGTTTTTT.